One and the same sample provided the 18 T cell receptor beta chains below, sequenced in a study of blood T cell repertoires in COVID-19. Some clones are missing from TCRdb's copy, which holds only in-frame ones; the method was immunoSEQ multiplex PCR. The sample yields 55,000 to 70,000 clones, 85% to 90% seen once. The sequenced sample consisted of peripheral blood. These receptor sequences come from a woman aged 45 to 65 with active or convalescent COVID-19.

The chain joins TRBV5-4 to TRBJ2-2; 7 bases are shared with TRBD2. The ends lost 3 bases at V and 7 bases at J; junction bases unmatched: 6. The length of the CDR3 is 14 residues. Germline V lookup: CDR1 SGHNT, CDR2 YYREEE (reference sequence). The CDR3 DNA sequence: TGTGCCAGCAGCTGGGGACTACTTAACGGGGAGCTGTTTTTT. This sequence encodes CASSWGLLNGELFF.

This clone was picked up many times. The V call is TRBV5-5, the J call TRBJ2-1; tentatively, D is TRBD2 (7 bases). V lost 3 bases and J 8 bases, leaving 12 bases between the germline ends. This CDR3 is 13 amino acids long. The germline V gene encodes CDR1 SGHKS and CDR2 YYEKEE (reference sequence). CDR3 sequence: CASSWGGLDEQFF. CDR3 nucleotide sequence: TGTGCCAGCAGCTGGGGGGGCCTGGATGAGCAGTTCTTC.

This clone was observed a handful of times. The V gene is TRBV5-8, the J gene TRBJ1-2, with a tentative D call TRBD1 (6 bases). The CDR3 is 19 residues long. CDR1 and CDR2 from the germline V gene are SGHTS and YDEGEE. The V gene lost 2 bases and the J gene lost 3 bases, with 26 bases spanning the gap. CDR3 amino acids: CASSFRGGHSTMIHYGYTF. CDR3 nucleotides: TGTGCCAGCAGCTTTCGGGGGGGACACTCCACGATGATACACTATGGCTACACCTTC.

V and J are TRBV10-1 and TRBJ2-1, with TRBD2 identical over 14 bases. V was pared by 3 bases and J by 7 bases, with 8 bases of the junction left unmatched. Germline-derived CDR1 and CDR2 are WNHNN and SYGVQD (reference sequence). The CDR3 has 17 residues. The CDR3 sequence: CASSDPGTSGRWNEQFF. The CDR3 DNA is TGCGCCAGCAGTGACCCCGGGACTAGCGGGAGATGGAATGAGCAGTTCTTC.

The chain links TRBV11-2 to TRBJ1-1, with D tentatively TRBD1 (6 bases). Germline CDR1 reads SGHAT; CDR2 reads FQNNGV. Trimming removed 4 bases at V and 3 bases at J, with 15 bases between. The CDR3 covers 15 residues. This CDR3 reads CASSSRGGAYTEAFF. The CDR3 DNA follows: TGTGCCAGCAGCTCCAGGGGAGGGGCCTACACTGAAGCTTTCTTT.

The rearrangement links TRBV19 to TRBJ1-5, with TRBD1 identical over 7 bases. The junction had 13 bases not matched to a gene; V was cut back by 3 bases and J by 2 bases. The CDR3 has 18 amino acids. The germline V gene has CDR1 LNHDA and CDR2 SQIVND (reference sequence). The CDR3 region has the DNA TGTGCCAGTAGTATCACGGGACAGATTATTTATGGCAATCAGCCCCAGCATTTT. Its translation: CASSITGQIIYGNQPQHF.

The chain uses TRBV19 and TRBJ1-1, with 7 bases lining up with TRBD1. CDR3 length: 16 amino acids. J lost 0 bases, V lost 6 bases, and 10 bases had no gene match. CDR1 and CDR2 (germline): LNHDA, SQIVND (reference sequence). CDR3 protein: CASRLRDSYMNTEAFF. CDR3 DNA: TGTGCCAGTAGACTCCGGGACAGCTACATGAACACTGAAGCTTTCTTT.

The chain carries TRBV27 and TRBJ2-7; 9 bases are a match to TRBD1. Trimming at V came to 3 bases and at J to 4 bases, leaving 13 bases not matched to a gene. Germline V gives CDR1 MNHEY, CDR2 SMNVEV (reference sequence). This CDR3 spans 17 amino acids. The CDR3 sequence: CASSLAGTGTGRYEQYF. The CDR3 DNA follows: TGTGCCAGCAGTTTGGCCGGGACAGGGACCGGTCGGTACGAGCAGTACTTC.

The chain couples TRBV30 to TRBJ2-1; D is unclear. V lost 1 base and J 6 bases, leaving 10 bases between the germline ends. The CDR3 is made up of 13 amino acids. Per the germline V gene, CDR1 is GTSNPN and CDR2 is SVGIG (reference sequence). The CDR3 protein is CAWSEYGRNEQFF. The CDR3 DNA reads TGTGCCTGGAGTGAATATGGGCGCAATGAGCAGTTCTTC.

V and J are TRBV6-1 and TRBJ2-2; 10 positions match TRBD2. Germline CDR1 MNHNS, CDR2 SASEGT. J lost 4 bases, V lost 0 bases, and 5 bases had no gene match. This CDR3 comprises 17 residues. DNA for the CDR3: TGTGCCAGCAGTGAAGCAGCGGGGGGGCCCCGCACCGGGGAGCTGTTTTTT. It yields the protein CASSEAAGGPRTGELFF.

The CDR3 sequence: CASSRQGLSGNTIYF. The CDR3 region has the DNA TGTGCCAGCAGCAGACAGGGTCTCTCTGGAAACACCATATATTTT. The rearrangement uses TRBV25-1 and TRBJ1-3; TRBD1 agrees at 7 bases. The CDR3 runs to 15 residues. The V segment lost 6 bases and the J segment 0 bases; nucleotides outside the gene matches: 5. Looked up from germline, CDR1 is MGHDK and CDR2 is SYGVNS. Using reference TRBV25-1 and TRBJ1-3 for the parts outside the CDR3, the full variable domain is EADIYQTPRYLVIGTGKKITLECSQTMGHDKMYWYQQDPGMELHLIHYSYGVNSTEKGDLSSESTVSRIRTEHFPLTLESARPSHTSQYLCASSRQGLSGNTIYFGEGSWLTVV.

J is TRBJ1-1 and V is TRBV10-3; D is possibly TRBD1 (5 bases). Between the trimmed V and J ends, which lost 2 bases and 4 bases, there was a span of 8 bases. CDR3 size: 13 residues. Germline CDR1 is ENHRY and CDR2 is SYGVKD. This CDR3 is CAISEGGGTEAFF. The CDR3 DNA is TGTGCCATCAGTGAGGGGGGGGGCACTGAAGCTTTCTTT.

This chain connects TRBV3-1 (or the pseudogene TRBV3-2) to TRBJ2-7; maybe TRBD1 (6 bases). Germline lookup yields CDR1 LGHDT and CDR2 YNNKEL (reference sequence). Trimming stripped 4 bases from V and 3 bases from J, with 13 bases between. The CDR3 extends over 14 amino acids. The CDR3 is CASSPWDKYYEQYF. The CDR3 nucleotides read TGTGCCAGCAGCCCGTGGGACAAGTACTACGAGCAGTACTTC.

The CDR3 loop reads CASSPSRELNYGYTF. CDR3 DNA: TGTGCCAGCAGTCCATCCCGTGAACTTAACTATGGCTACACCTTC. The gene calls are TRBV28 and TRBJ1-2; no clear D. The CDR3 covers 15 residues. Germline assignment: CDR1 MDHEN and CDR2 SYDVKM. The V end was cut by 5 bases, the J end by 1 base, with 14 bases between.

This chain connects TRBV5-1 to TRBJ1-1, with D perhaps matching TRBD1 (6 bases). The CDR3 contains 14 residues. Trimming shortened V by 4 bases and J by 1 base, and 11 bases separated the two germline ends. Per germline, CDR1 SGHRS and CDR2 YFSETQ. For the CDR3, the DNA is TGCGCCAGCAGCATCCAGACAGGGAACACTGAAGCTTTCTTT. It is translated as CASSIQTGNTEAFF. Full variable domain (outside the CDR3, taken from reference TRBV5-1 and TRBJ1-1): KAGVTQTPRYLIKTRGQQVTLSCSPISGHRSVSWYQQTPGQGLQFLFEYFSETQRNKGNFPGRFSGRQFSNSRSEMNVSTLELGDSALYLCASSIQTGNTEAFFGQGTRLTVV.

The CDR3 loop reads CASSLANPREAEKLFF. CDR3 nucleotides: TGCGCCAGCAGCTTGGCAAACCCGAGAGAAGCTGAAAAACTGTTTTTT. The rearrangement links TRBV5-1 to TRBJ1-4; unclear D gene. CDR3 length equals 16 residues. Looked up from germline, CDR1 is SGHRS and CDR2 is YFSETQ. V was clipped by 0 bases and J by 7 bases, with 16 bases between them.

This clone appeared once. The genes are TRBV5-6 and TRBJ2-7; TRBD2 matches 11 bases. Germline V gene data show CDR1 as SGHDT and CDR2 as YYEEEE. J gave up 2 bases and V 8 bases, and 6 bases lay outside the gene matches. The CDR3 has 14 residues. The CDR3 reads CASGLAGGTYEQYF. CDR3 coding DNA: TGTGCCAGTGGCCTAGCGGGAGGCACCTACGAGCAGTACTTC.

This clone was found once. The genes are TRBV18 and TRBJ1-3, with 9 bases matching TRBD1. Germline values: CDR1 KGHSH, CDR2 LQKENI. The CDR3 extends over 13 amino acids. With 4 bases clipped from V and 6 bases from J, the junction kept 1 base outside the gene matches. Here the CDR3 reads CASSRDRENTIYF. DNA of the CDR3: TGTGCCAGCTCACGGGACAGGGAAAACACCATATATTTT. Filled out from reference TRBV18 and TRBJ1-3, the complete variable domain reads NAGVMQNPRHLVRRRGQEARLRCSPMKGHSHVYWYRQLPEEGLKFMVYLQKENIIDESGMPKERFSAEFPKEGPSILRIQQVVRGDSAAYFCASSRDRENTIYFGEGSWLTVV.